This T cell receptor beta chain was obtained from a study of CD8 T cells in Susac syndrome. Random hexamers were used to reverse transcribe about 0.45 to 1 ug of RNA. TCRdb reprocessed the immunoSEQ multiplex PCR reads via MiXCR and lists one record per CDR3 protein. The table has more than 75,000 distinct CDR3 sequences, 85% to 95% seen once; the top ten hold 0.26%. V trimming: 10 bases; J trimming: 5 bases; junction bases outside the gene matches: 4. The CDR3 consists of 13 residues. Germline V gives CDR1 LGHNA, CDR2 YNFKEQ. The sequence came from a human donor in good health. The sequencing input was CD8+ T cells from PBMCs. The rearrangement uses TRBV4-2 and TRBJ2-1; 11 nucleotides line up with TRBD2. The CDR3 reads CATRLAGNNEQFF. The CDR3 nucleotides are TGTGCCACCCGACTAGCGGGGAACAATGAGCAGTTCTTC.